Below are 24 T cell receptor beta chains sequenced from a single sample in a study of blood T cells in healthy people across ages. A second PCR of 7 to 11 cycles used a sample-barcoded 5' primer and a J-beta primer mix. TCRdb fed the 5' RACE reads into MiXCR, producing one record per CDR3 protein. The sample lists about 1.8 million distinct CDR3 sequences; approximately 50% were seen once. Sample: blood. These receptors originate from a woman aged 35 to 49 in good health.

CDR3 protein: CSARDGASAGEQFF. CDR3 DNA sequence: TGCAGTGCTAGAGATGGCGCGAGCGCCGGGGAGCAGTTCTTC. The V and J genes are TRBV20-1 and TRBJ2-1; D gene unclear. The germline gives CDR1 DFQATT, CDR2 SNEGSKA (reference sequence). The germline V and J ends were trimmed by 0 bases and 10 bases, with 16 bases remaining between them. There are 14 residues in the CDR3.

This sequence joins TRBV7-2 and TRBJ2-5; D ambiguous. Trimming took 0 bases from V and 10 from J, leaving 6 bases between them. The CDR3 loop spans 11 amino acids. Germline V gene lookup returns CDR1 SGHTA and CDR2 FQGNSA. The CDR3 DNA is TGTGCCAGCAGCTTAGCCGGAGACCAGTACTTC. Its protein product is CASSLAGDQYF.

The table lists this clonotype with a few counts. The chain recombines TRBV7-2 with TRBJ2-1, with 13 bases identical to TRBD2. Unmatched junction bases numbered 4, after V lost 2 bases and J lost 6 bases. This CDR3 region has 16 residues. Germline CDR1 reads SGHTA; CDR2 reads FQGNSA. CDR3 residues: CASSLTSGGARNEQFF. CDR3 sequence (DNA): TGTGCCAGCAGCTTAACTAGCGGGGGGGCTCGCAATGAGCAGTTCTTC.

This clonotype was detected only a few times. The chain uses TRBV7-2 and TRBJ2-3, with a weak D call TRBD2 (5 bases). The CDR3 loop spans 15 amino acids. CDR1 is SGHTA and CDR2 is FQGNSA in the germline V gene. Trimming took 5 bases from V and 3 from J, leaving 15 bases between them. CDR3 bases: TGTGCCAGCAGCCCAGTAGCGTCGGGGACAGATACGCAGTATTTT. This translates into CASSPVASGTDTQYF.

The chain couples TRBV5-6 to TRBJ2-2; a weak D match, TRBD2 (5 bases). Germline-derived CDR1 and CDR2 are SGHDT and YYEEEE. V was shortened by 4 bases and J by 4 bases, with 14 bases between the two germline ends. The CDR3 length is 15 residues. The CDR3 DNA is TGTGCCAGCAGCCTGAGAGGGTTCCGCACCGGGGAGCTGTTTTTT. Protein sequence: CASSLRGFRTGELFF.

The sample holds a few counts of this clonotype. The chain joins TRBV7-2 to TRBJ2-3; D gene unclear. CDR1 is SGHTA, CDR2 FQGNSA, per germline. The V gene lost 10 bases and the J gene lost 0 bases, with 11 bases spanning the gap. This CDR3 contains 13 residues. Here the CDR3 DNA reads TGTGCCACCAGTAAAGGTAGCACAGATACGCAGTATTTT. Protein sequence: CATSKGSTDTQYF.

The chain combines TRBV6-5 with TRBJ1-1; D perhaps matches TRBD1 (6 bases). This CDR3 has 16 residues. Per the germline V gene, CDR1 is MNHEY and CDR2 is SVGAGI. Trimming cost V 6 bases and J 1 base, with 18 bases left between them. The CDR3: CASSPQVGGGNTEAFF. In DNA form, the CDR3 reads TGTGCCAGCAGCCCCCAGGTGGGGGGCGGGAACACTGAAGCTTTCTTT.

This clonotype came up a few times. This chain joins TRBV9 and TRBJ2-3; D not certain. The CDR3 totals 13 residues. V shed 0 bases and J shed 5 bases, with 7 bases lying between them. Germline-derived CDR1 and CDR2 are SGDLS and YYNGEE. CDR3 sequence reads: CASSVETRDTQYF. The CDR3 nucleotides are TGTGCCAGCAGCGTAGAGACGAGAGATACGCAGTATTTT.

With respect to this clonotype: This may arise from a read error, as a much more abundant clone is one base away. The chain links TRBV29-1 to TRBJ1-2; D is uncertain. The germline V gene encodes CDR1 SQVTM and CDR2 ANQGSEA. There are 11 residues in the CDR3. Here the CDR3 reads CSVAANDGYTF. The DNA of the CDR3 is TGCAGCGTTGCGGCTAACGATGGCTACACCTTC.

V gene TRBV7-2 combines with J gene TRBJ2-7, with 9 bases that match TRBD1. CDR3 size: 15 residues. V dropped 0 bases and J dropped 3; count of bases not matched to a gene: 3. CDR1 is SGHTA, CDR2 FQGNSA, per germline. The CDR3 loop reads CASSLAGTGYYEQYF. The CDR3 region has the DNA TGTGCCAGCAGCTTAGCCGGGACAGGGTACTACGAGCAGTACTTC.

The genes are TRBV2 and TRBJ2-7; the D is unclear. From germline, CDR1 is SNHLY and CDR2 FYNNEI. The CDR3 runs to 10 residues. Trimming shortened V by 8 bases and J by 1 base, and 3 bases separated the two germline ends. Here the CDR3 reads CASVSYEQYF. The CDR3 bases are TGTGCCAGCGTTTCCTACGAGCAGTACTTC.

The chain has TRBV6-2 or TRBV6-3 and TRBJ2-5; 11 positions match TRBD2. Germline V lookup: CDR1 MNHEY, CDR2 SVGEGT. CDR3 length equals 17 residues. Germline trimming cut 6 bases from V and 4 bases from J; bases unmatched to any gene: 13. CDR3 coding DNA: TGTGCCAGCAGCCCTATTCAACTAGCGGGGGTTCCAGAGACCCAGTACTTC. Its translation is CASSPIQLAGVPETQYF.

V and J are TRBV20-1 and TRBJ2-1; D unclear. The CDR3 covers 15 residues. Trimming removed 4 bases from V and 7 bases from J, with 20 bases in between. The germline V gene encodes CDR1 DFQATT and CDR2 SNEGSKA (reference sequence). The CDR3 bases are TGCAGTGCTACGCCCCGGTCTGGGCTTGGGAATGAGCAGTTCTTC. Amino acids: CSATPRSGLGNEQFF.

In this sample, this clonotype turned up a few times. This chain uses TRBV28 with TRBJ1-2; D might be TRBD1 (5 bases). The CDR3 has 13 amino acids. Trimming took 8 bases from V and 4 from J, leaving 14 bases between them. Germline values: CDR1 MDHEN, CDR2 SYDVKM. The CDR3 is CASGGARGYGYTF. The CDR3 nucleotides read TGTGCCAGCGGAGGGGCGCGGGGCTATGGCTACACCTTC.

The V and J genes are TRBV10-3 and TRBJ2-3, with D perhaps assigned TRBD1 or TRBD2 (5 bases each). The CDR3 sequence is 14 residues long. Germline lookup yields CDR1 ENHRY and CDR2 SYGVKD. Trimming left V 8 bases short and J 2 bases short, with 14 bases between. DNA for the CDR3: TGTGCCATCGAGCAGCGAGGGGACACAGATACGCAGTATTTT. Its protein product is CAIEQRGDTDTQYF.

V is TRBV20-1 and J is TRBJ2-1, with unresolved D. Germline CDR1 and CDR2: DFQATT and SNEGSKA (reference sequence). Trimming removed 3 bases at V and 14 bases at J, with 8 bases between. This CDR3 contains 9 residues. The DNA for the CDR3 is TGCAGTGCTAGTCCCCAGGAGTTCTTC. Amino acids: CSASPQEFF.

This chain connects TRBV5-1 to TRBJ2-3, with D possibly being TRBD1 (6 bases). This CDR3 region has 18 residues. The V end lost 0 bases, the J end lost 2 bases, and 19 bases lay between the germline ends. CDR1 and CDR2 (germline): SGHRS, YFSETQ. The CDR3 loop reads CASSLASGPGHITDTQYF. The CDR3 bases are TGCGCCAGCAGCTTGGCATCCGGCCCGGGACACATCACAGATACGCAGTATTTT.

This clonotype has only a few counts. CDR3 nucleotide sequence: TGCAGTGCTAGAGAAGGCAGGCCGGCCTACGAGCAGTACTTC. Translation gives CSAREGRPAYEQYF. The gene calls are TRBV20-1 and TRBJ2-7; D is unresolved. This CDR3 spans 14 amino acids. Deletions cut 0 bases from V and 2 bases from J, with 11 bases between. In germline, CDR1 is DFQATT, CDR2 SNEGSKA (reference sequence).

The chain employs TRBV20-1 and TRBJ1-2, with D possibly TRBD1 on 5 matching bases. V gave up 3 bases and J gave up 5 bases, with 13 bases separating them. Germline loops: CDR1 DFQATT, CDR2 SNEGSKA (reference sequence). This CDR3 is 13 amino acids long. The chain's CDR3 is CSASPGRRYGYTF. The CDR3 DNA sequence: TGCAGTGCTAGCCCAGGGCGAAGATATGGCTACACCTTC.

V and J are TRBV7-2 and TRBJ2-3; D call uncertain. Per germline, CDR1 SGHTA and CDR2 FQGNSA. The V and J ends lost 5 bases and 4 bases respectively, with 13 bases between them. The CDR3 runs to 14 residues. DNA of the CDR3: TGTGCCAGCAGCGAAGTAGCAGACGCAGATACGCAGTATTTT. Translated, it gives CASSEVADADTQYF.

This rearrangement joins TRBV7-9 to TRBJ1-2; TRBD1 matches at 9 bases. The V and J ends lost 5 bases and 7 bases, in that order; junction bases with no gene match: 5. This CDR3 has 13 residues. Germline-derived CDR1 and CDR2 are SEHNR and FQNEAQ (reference sequence). CDR3 region: CASSLQGAAGYTF. CDR3 DNA sequence: TGTGCCAGCAGCCTACAGGGGGCGGCTGGCTACACCTTC.

As DNA, the CDR3 is TGTGCCAGCAGCACAACAGGGGGCGGAAATGAAAAACTGTTTTTT. Translated: CASSTTGGGNEKLFF. The chain carries TRBV7-9 and TRBJ1-4, with 9 positions matching TRBD1. The trim removed 5 bases at V and 5 bases at J, leaving 6 bases unmatched. The CDR3 runs 15 residues. Per the germline V gene, CDR1 is SEHNR and CDR2 is FQNEAQ (reference sequence).

V is TRBV7-2 and J is TRBJ1-2; D is unresolved. The CDR3 is 14 residues long. V lost 0 bases to trimming and J lost 2 bases, with 7 bases between them. Germline assignment: CDR1 SGHTA and CDR2 FQGNSA. The CDR3 spells CASSLAAQNYGYTF. The CDR3 DNA reads as TGTGCCAGCAGCTTAGCGGCCCAGAACTATGGCTACACCTTC.

This clonotype was counted only a few times. The chain links TRBV3-1 to TRBJ1-4, with D possibly matching TRBD1 (6 bases). The CDR3 covers 14 residues. Germline CDR1 is LGHDT and CDR2 is YNNKEL (reference sequence). The V end was cut by 8 bases, the J end by 8 bases, with 18 bases between. This chain's CDR3 is CASGLRGDREKLFF. DNA for the CDR3: TGTGCCAGCGGCCTCAGGGGCGACCGAGAAAAACTGTTTTTT.